The next 9 T cell receptor beta chains were all read from a single sample in a study of T cells in Graves' hyperthyroidism and ophthalmopathy. The investigators amplified TCR beta CDR3 regions from RNA transcripts. The HTBI primer set drove a first-round RT-PCR of the TCR CDR3. TCRdb re-analysed the multiplex PCR reads in MiXCR, keeping a single row per CDR3 protein. In the table there are hundreds of thousands of distinct CDR3 sequences, approximately 18% of which are singletons. Sequencing was done on a sample of blood. The receptors come from a man aged 45-60 years with Graves' ophthalmopathy.

The chain has TRBV2 and TRBJ2-2; D gene unclear. Deletions cut 4 bases from V and 2 bases from J, with 11 bases between. This CDR3 has 15 residues. Germline CDR1 SNHLY, CDR2 FYNNEI. This CDR3 is CASSGPYRNTGELFF. CDR3 coding DNA: TGTGCCAGCAGTGGCCCTTACAGAAACACCGGGGAGCTGTTTTTT.

The chain recombines TRBV7-8 with TRBJ2-3; D remains unclear. The V end lost 5 bases, the J end lost 4 bases, and 16 bases lay between the germline ends. The CDR3 is 15 amino acids. CDR1 SGHVS and CDR2 FQNEAQ come from the germline V gene. The CDR3 bases are TGTGCCAGCAGCCTTCCAGCGTCCGTGCCAGATACGCAGTATTTT. Its protein product is CASSLPASVPDTQYF. The whole variable domain, remainder taken from reference TRBV7-8 and TRBJ2-3, is GAGVSQSPRYKVAKRGQDVALRCDPISGHVSLFWYQQALGQGPEFLTYFQNEAQLDKSGLPSDRFFAERPEGSVSTLKIQRTQQEDSAVYLCASSLPASVPDTQYFGPGTRLTVL.

This clonotype was recorded many times. The chain recombines TRBV24-1 with TRBJ2-1, with TRBD1 matching 8 bases. Germline trimming cut 4 bases from V and 4 bases from J; bases unmatched to any gene: 5. Germline assignment: CDR1 KGHDR and CDR2 SFDVKD. The CDR3 covers 15 residues. The CDR3 spells CATSDPTGEYNEQFF. In DNA form, the CDR3 reads TGTGCCACCAGTGACCCGACAGGGGAGTACAATGAGCAGTTCTTC.

This clonotype occurred many times. The chain carries TRBV2 and TRBJ1-5; 7 bases fit TRBD1. The CDR3 loop spans 15 amino acids. V lost 3 bases to trimming and J lost 9 bases; unmatched junction nucleotides: 11. The germline gives CDR1 SNHLY, CDR2 FYNNEI. The CDR3 spells CASSERQGGRTPQHF. The CDR3 region has the DNA TGTGCCAGCAGTGAGAGGCAGGGGGGTCGGACGCCCCAGCATTTT. Full variable domain (outside the CDR3, taken from reference TRBV2 and TRBJ1-5): EPEVTQTPSHQVTQMGQEVILRCVPISNHLYFYWYRQILGQKVEFLVSFYNNEISEKSEIFDDQFSVERPDGSNFTLKIRSTKLEDSAMYFCASSERQGGRTPQHFGDGTRLSIL.

This clonotype was observed many times. This chain joins TRBV9 and TRBJ1-1, with 7 nucleotides matching TRBD1. Germline CDR1 is SGDLS and CDR2 is YYNGEE. J was trimmed by 1 base and V by 2 bases; bases with no gene match: 2. This CDR3 comprises 14 residues. The CDR3 DNA follows: TGTGCCAGCAGCGTGACAGGGACGAACACTGAAGCTTTCTTT. It codes for CASSVTGTNTEAFF.

This clonotype was seen a few times. The chain couples TRBV6-1 to TRBJ2-2; D perhaps matches TRBD2 (7 bases). Germline V gene data show CDR1 as MNHNS and CDR2 as SASEGT. V was trimmed by 7 bases and J by 4 bases, leaving 19 bases between them. This CDR3 is built from 16 residues. The CDR3 is CASTQAGGLGTGELFF. The CDR3 nucleotides read TGTGCCAGCACCCAGGCCGGGGGGCTAGGCACCGGGGAGCTGTTTTTT.

V is TRBV6-1 and J is TRBJ1-2; maybe TRBD1 (5 bases). This CDR3 contains 14 residues. Germline CDR1 MNHNS, CDR2 SASEGT. Trimming pared 8 bases from V and 10 bases from J, leaving 23 bases between. The CDR3 bases are TGTGCCAGCTTACCCACTCAGGGTTTTAGTGACTACACCTTC. Residues: CASLPTQGFSDYTF.

The count of this clonotype is one. The chain has TRBV19 and TRBJ2-1; 13 bases align to TRBD2. V gave up 1 base and J gave up 1 base; unmatched junction bases: 7. Germline CDR1 and CDR2: LNHDA and SQIVND (reference sequence). The CDR3 sequence is 19 residues long. Here the CDR3 reads CASSIGQTSGRPSYNEQFF. CDR3 DNA sequence: TGTGCCAGTAGTATAGGCCAGACTAGCGGGAGGCCTTCCTACAATGAGCAGTTCTTC.

This chain joins TRBV11-2 and TRBJ2-5, with TRBD2 matching 10 bases. J lost 7 bases, V lost 3 bases, and 5 bases had no gene match. The germline CDR1 and CDR2 sequences are SGHAT and FQNNGV. There are 14 residues in the CDR3. CDR3 sequence: CASSLGTSAVTQYF. CDR3 DNA sequence: TGTGCCAGCAGCTTGGGGACTAGCGCTGTGACCCAGTACTTC.